This TCR beta chain was sequenced during a study of blood T cell repertoires in COVID-19. Study context: T cells, B-cell-depleted T cells, or PBMCs supplied cDNA or gDNA.

This clone showed up just once. Patients of the Seattle cohort, enrolled during active infection, were followed longitudinally. Trimming removed 0 bases from V and 5 bases from J, with 9 bases in between. CDR3 length: 15 amino acids. Germline CDR1 is SGHRS and CDR2 is YFSETQ. The protocol was immunoSEQ multiplex PCR, while the TCRdb copy is restricted to in-frame clones and leaves out a portion. Here the sample spans about 500,000 clones, 75% to 90% being singletons. The chain joins TRBV5-1 to TRBJ1-6; D possibly corresponds to TRBD1 (6 bases). This clonotype was sampled from a young man with COVID-19, enrolled during active disease. The sequencing sample was made of peripheral blood. DNA for the CDR3: TGCGCCAGCAGCTTGGGCAGGGGCGATAATTCACCCCTCCACTTT. Encoded protein: CASSLGRGDNSPLHF.